This T cell receptor (beta chain) is drawn from a study of cytomegalovirus exposure and HLA in healthy donors (dated 2017 in TCRdb). Some background on the complete study: According to a later analysis, the roughly 120 validation repertoires were produced on the same platform as the 680 or so repertoires of the first cohort. The study was designed to test whether signatures of past pathogen exposure could be identified by cataloging public T cell receptors. Besides the first cohort of hundreds of subjects, a separate validation cohort made up of around 120 different subjects was used. To predict cytomegalovirus infection status, the study brought together high-throughput TCR immunosequencing, statistical association of individual TCRs with disease status, and machine learning.

Libraries were prepared through the immunoSEQ multiplex PCR assay. Concerning the study's data processing: A statistical classification framework was developed to diagnose cytomegalovirus status using the catalog of TCR beta chain sequences. Entries here come from immuneACCESS through TCRdb and include only in-frame sequences with V and J called. Some clones fail to appear in such tables; in the studies checked, an unresolved V gene covers under half of the shortfall, and the cause of the remainder is unknown. V and J calls and clone size are given by that table; D and trimming were obtained from the DNA. The sample table contains 150,000 or so clones; only one count was recorded for nearly 90% of them. The ten largest make up roughly 9.3% of the sample. The cysteine opens and the phenylalanine closes a CDR3 of 14 amino acids. The read is trimmed to its CDR3 DNA, 42 bases read in frame from base 1. Via the germline V gene, CDR1 is SGHTA and CDR2 FQGNSA. V is pared back by 5 bases and J by 7 bases, with 12 bases lying between the germline termini.

Donors formed part of the validation cohort, which comprised 120 or so subjects and was distinct from the first cohort of roughly 600 subjects. General study outcomes and caveats: In a later analysis, TCRs clustered in the first cohort were found to also tend to co-occur in the roughly 120 validation repertoires, with 85% to 95% of cluster scores above 0. The classifier was reported to diagnose cytomegalovirus status with high specificity and sensitivity in both the original cohort and the validation cohort. The authors suggested that the approach could potentially be extended to other disease states and immunological phenotypes. The study listed approximately 160 TCR beta chains as associated with cytomegalovirus. A few of the identified cytomegalovirus-associated TCR beta chains were confirmed in vitro to be specific for cytomegalovirus antigens. All 120 or so repertoires were used to score co-occurrence in the validation cohort in a later analysis, because that analysis had no HLA typing for the cohort. Most TCR sequences were seen in very few donors, while some public TCRs were found in many individuals.

About this clone itself: It lacks a known antigen. The input lacks base qualities; no much larger clone sits a single base away.

This clonotype was sampled from a woman younger than 35 in good health and CMV-seropositive. The chain employs TRBV7-2 and TRBJ1-6; no D segment can be confidently identified. Sequenced material: PBMCs. The nucleotide sequence is TGTGCCAGCAGCGCCCCGACACCCAATTCACCCCTCCACTTT. The resulting protein is CASSAPTPNSPLHF.